What follows are 26 T cell receptor beta chains derived from one specimen sequenced in a study of cytomegalovirus exposure and HLA in healthy donors. The PCR made use of 60 Vbeta and 13 Jbeta primers. The repertoire was sequenced with immunoSEQ multiplex PCR; TCRdb's copy has only in-frame clones and lacks some. The sample yields about 110,000 clones, roughly 73% seen once. The sequenced sample consisted of PBMCs. Source of these receptors: a man aged 40-49 years in good health and CMV-seronegative.

This sequence joins TRBV5-1 and TRBJ2-2; D is ambiguous. Germline V gene data show CDR1 as SGHRS and CDR2 as YFSETQ. This CDR3 comprises 13 residues. V gave up 0 bases and J gave up 5 bases, with 5 bases separating them. The CDR3 nucleotides are TGCGCCAGCAGCTTGGGTCAGACCGGGGAGCTGTTTTTT. Translating it yields CASSLGQTGELFF.

This clone appeared once. The chain carries TRBV7-7 and TRBJ2-5; tentative D call: TRBD2 (6 bases). From germline, CDR1 is SSHAT and CDR2 FNYEAQ (reference sequence). CDR3 length equals 14 residues. V lost 5 bases and J lost 5, with 15 bases in between. This CDR3 reads CASSRSGEVETQYF. CDR3 coding DNA: TGTGCCAGCAGCCGGTCCGGGGAGGTGGAGACCCAGTACTTC.

The chain carries TRBV19 and TRBJ1-2, with TRBD1 matching 7 bases. CDR1 is LNHDA, CDR2 SQIVND, per germline (reference sequence). The CDR3 is 16 residues long. After removal of 6 bases from V and 1 base from J, the junction contained 11 bases not matched to a gene. Written as DNA, the CDR3 is TGTGCCAGTAGGGGGACAGCTCAAAGTATTAACTATGGCTACACCTTC. Translating gives CASRGTAQSINYGYTF.

The chain links TRBV21-1 to TRBJ1-2; the D call of TRBD1 is as the table states it, not checked on the DNA. TRBV21-1 corresponds to a pseudogene. CDR3 size: 16 residues. As DNA, the CDR3 is TGTGCCAGCAGCAGACTGGACAGGAGGAACTTCTATGGCTACACCTTC. It yields the protein CASSRLDRRNFYGYTF.

The CDR3 DNA reads TGTGCCAGTAGGGTGACAGGGGGCTATAGCAATCAGCCCCAGCATTTT. Protein: CASRVTGGYSNQPQHF. The V gene is TRBV19, the J gene TRBJ1-5, with 10 nucleotides matching TRBD1. J lost 0 bases, V lost 6 bases, and 5 bases had no gene match. Germline-derived CDR1 and CDR2 are LNHDA and SQIVND (reference sequence). This CDR3 is built from 16 residues.

This clone was recorded a few times. This sequence joins TRBV4-1 and TRBJ2-1; 7 nucleotides match TRBD2. The CDR3 is 17 amino acids. J was trimmed by 6 bases and V by 4 bases; bases with no gene match: 15. Germline CDR1 is MGHRA and CDR2 is YSYEKL. The CDR3 spells CASSPGRLTSPINEQFF. CDR3 DNA sequence: TGCGCCAGCAGCCCGGGAAGACTGACTAGCCCAATCAATGAGCAGTTCTTC.

The CDR3 spells CSVEGRGIVDEQFF. The CDR3, as DNA: TGCAGCGTTGAAGGCAGGGGAATTGTCGATGAGCAGTTCTTC. The chain couples TRBV29-1 to TRBJ2-1; D may be TRBD1 (6 bases). Trimming pared 1 base from V and 8 bases from J, leaving 15 bases between. This CDR3 is built from 14 residues. CDR1 and CDR2 from the germline V gene are SQVTM and ANQGSEA.

The chain employs TRBV2 and TRBJ2-7, with 7 bases matching TRBD2. The CDR3 consists of 14 residues. Germline lookup yields CDR1 SNHLY and CDR2 FYNNEI. After removal of 2 bases from V and 2 bases from J, the junction contained 3 bases not matched to a gene. CDR3 in DNA: TGTGCCAGCAGTGAAAGGGCGGGAGCCTACGAGCAGTACTTC. It is translated as CASSERAGAYEQYF. Complete variable domain (other parts from reference TRBV2 and TRBJ2-7): EPEVTQTPSHQVTQMGQEVILRCVPISNHLYFYWYRQILGQKVEFLVSFYNNEISEKSEIFDDQFSVERPDGSNFTLKIRSTKLEDSAMYFCASSERAGAYEQYFGPGTRLTVT.

This clone was observed a handful of times. The chain combines TRBV29-1 with TRBJ2-3; 7 bases line up with TRBD2. CDR1 is SQVTM, CDR2 ANQGSEA, per germline. This CDR3 spans 15 amino acids. Trimming at V came to 0 bases and at J to 7 bases, leaving 10 bases not matched to a gene. For the CDR3, the DNA is TGCAGCGTTGAAGATCGCCTAGCGGATCTCTATACGCAGTATTTT. The encoded protein is CSVEDRLADLYTQYF.

The rearrangement links TRBV19 to TRBJ2-3, with 11 bases identical to TRBD2. This CDR3 has 15 residues. After removal of 5 bases from V and 4 bases from J, the junction contained 5 bases not matched to a gene. From germline, CDR1 is LNHDA and CDR2 SQIVND (reference sequence). Here the CDR3 DNA reads TGTGCCAGTAGTGCGACTAGCGGGGTCTCAGATACGCAGTATTTT. It yields the protein CASSATSGVSDTQYF.

J is TRBJ2-5 and V is TRBV10-1; weak D call: TRBD1 (6 bases). Germline assignment: CDR1 WNHNN and CDR2 SYGVQD (reference sequence). The CDR3 contains 15 residues. V was trimmed by 3 bases and J by 4 bases, leaving 15 bases between them. This chain's CDR3 is CASSDSGGRRETQYF. In DNA, the CDR3 is TGCGCCAGCAGTGACTCTGGGGGCCGCCGAGAGACCCAGTACTTC.

V and J are TRBV5-1 and TRBJ2-5; 9 bases are shared with TRBD1. Per germline, CDR1 SGHRS and CDR2 YFSETQ. The V gene end was trimmed by 4 bases and the J gene end by 1 base; junction bases not matched to a gene: 8. This CDR3 contains 16 residues. In nucleotides, the CDR3 is TGCGCCAGCAGCCATCAGGGGACAGGGATCCAAGAGACCCAGTACTTC. Its translation is CASSHQGTGIQETQYF. The whole variable domain, filled in from reference TRBV5-1 and TRBJ2-5, reads KAGVTQTPRYLIKTRGQQVTLSCSPISGHRSVSWYQQTPGQGLQFLFEYFSETQRNKGNFPGRFSGRQFSNSRSEMNVSTLELGDSALYLCASSHQGTGIQETQYFGPGTRLLVL.

The chain couples TRBV9 to TRBJ1-2, with D hard to call. CDR1 and CDR2 from the germline V gene are SGDLS and YYNGEE. V was clipped by 3 bases and J by 2 bases, with 14 bases between them. The CDR3 loop spans 15 amino acids. The CDR3 nucleotides are TGTGCCAGCAGCGCCACCCCTGGGCAGAACTATGGCTACACCTTC. Amino acid sequence: CASSATPGQNYGYTF.

The chain employs TRBV9 and TRBJ1-5; D not resolved. V dropped 3 bases and J dropped 5 bases, with 15 bases sitting between them. Germline V gene sequence: CDR1 SGDLS, CDR2 YYNGEE. CDR3 length equals 15 residues. The CDR3 sequence is CASSDGLRVDQPQHF. CDR3 DNA sequence: TGTGCCAGCAGCGACGGCTTGAGGGTGGATCAGCCCCAGCATTTT.

A note on this clone: At one of its ends the junction is not consistent with the germline gene, which may arise from a read error. This chain connects TRBV7-9 to TRBJ2-7, with 9 bases matching TRBD1. The CDR3 is 16 amino acids. Germline values: CDR1 SEHNR, CDR2 FQNEAQ (reference sequence). The CDR3 loop is CSSSLGRGTGTYEQYF. CDR3 DNA sequence: TGTTCCAGCAGCTTAGGGCGGGGGACAGGGACCTACGAGCAGTACTTC.

The CDR3 coding sequence is TGTGCCAGCAGCCCGGGGACTCCCGGCGGCAGGGAGACCCAGTACTTC. The encoded protein is CASSPGTPGGRETQYF. The chain links TRBV9 to TRBJ2-5; tentatively, D is TRBD2 (6 bases). This CDR3 spans 16 amino acids. Germline V gene sequence: CDR1 SGDLS, CDR2 YYNGEE. Trimming cost V 4 bases and J 5 bases, with 21 bases left between them.

This chain joins TRBV7-2 and TRBJ2-2; no firm D call. This CDR3 region has 16 residues. V lost 0 bases to trimming and J lost 0 bases, with 8 bases between them. Germline V gene lookup returns CDR1 SGHTA and CDR2 FQGNSA. The CDR3 region is CASSLAPIPNTGELFF. The CDR3 coding sequence is TGTGCCAGCAGCTTAGCTCCCATCCCGAACACCGGGGAGCTGTTTTTT.

The chain has TRBV18 and TRBJ1-2; 10 bases agree with TRBD1. Germline V CDR1 and CDR2: KGHSH, LQKENI. J was trimmed by 8 bases and V by 5 bases; bases with no gene match: 8. The CDR3 extends over 14 amino acids. CDR3 DNA sequence: TGTGCCAGCTCATTCTACCGGGACAGGGGCGGCTACACCTTC. This translates into CASSFYRDRGGYTF.

This chain connects TRBV10-3 to TRBJ1-1; TRBD1 matches at 9 bases. The CDR3 length is 15 residues. The germline CDR1 and CDR2 sequences are ENHRY and SYGVKD. V gave up 6 bases and J gave up 1 base; unmatched junction bases: 6. The CDR3 nucleotides are TGTGCCATCAGAAAAACAGGGGGCACGAACACTGAAGCTTTCTTT. It codes for CAIRKTGGTNTEAFF.

The chain carries TRBV2 and TRBJ2-3; 9 nucleotides agree with TRBD2. Germline CDR1 reads SNHLY; CDR2 reads FYNNEI. J was trimmed by 13 bases and V by 3 bases; bases with no gene match: 14. The CDR3 extends over 15 amino acids. CDR3 coding DNA: TGTGCCAGCAGTGACCAAGCGGGGGGCCCCTTTGAGGAGTATTTT. Its protein is CASSDQAGGPFEEYF.

This clone was observed a handful of times. One end of the junction is discordant with germline, which a read error may explain. The same CDR3 arises from other DNA sequences in this sample as well. This chain links TRBV7-9 with TRBJ2-2, with D hard to call. Germline V lookup: CDR1 SEHNR, CDR2 FQNEAQ (reference sequence). The CDR3 contains 12 residues. The CDR3 reads CSSSSRTGELFF. The DNA for the CDR3 is TGTTCCAGCAGCTCCCGCACCGGGGAGCTGTTTTTT.

The rearrangement links TRBV6-1 to TRBJ1-1; weak D call: TRBD1 (6 bases). With 0 bases removed from V and 1 base from J, the gap between germline ends came to 9 bases. This CDR3 region has 15 residues. Germline CDR1 is MNHNS and CDR2 is SASEGT. CDR3 sequence reads: CASSEAGHRNTEAFF. As DNA, the CDR3 is TGTGCCAGCAGTGAAGCGGGACACCGGAACACTGAAGCTTTCTTT.

About this clone itself: The identical CDR3 is also encoded by other nucleotide sequences in the sample. The chain uses TRBV2 and TRBJ2-7; D might be TRBD1 (6 bases). In germline, CDR1 is SNHLY, CDR2 FYNNEI. V was shortened by 6 bases and J by 3 bases, with 12 bases between the two germline ends. The CDR3 is 13 amino acids. The CDR3 is CASSPDRGYEQYF. Written as DNA, the CDR3 is TGTGCCAGCAGCCCGGACAGAGGCTACGAGCAGTACTTC.

The chain carries TRBV6-1 and TRBJ1-3; D gene unclear. The CDR3 is 14 amino acids. The V and J ends lost 6 bases and 0 bases respectively, with 9 bases between them. CDR1 is MNHNS and CDR2 is SASEGT in the germline V gene. The CDR3 spells CASRPGASGNTIYF. The CDR3, as DNA: TGTGCCAGCAGACCAGGTGCCTCTGGAAACACCATATATTTT.

V and J are TRBV2 and TRBJ2-3, with TRBD2 identical over 12 bases. The CDR3 has 15 residues. After removal of 4 bases from V and 5 bases from J, the junction contained 4 bases not matched to a gene. The V gene's germline CDR1 is SNHLY and CDR2 FYNNEI. The CDR3 region is CASSGLAGAEDTQYF. DNA for the CDR3: TGTGCCAGCAGTGGACTAGCGGGGGCGGAAGATACGCAGTATTTT.

The chain joins TRBV5-1 to TRBJ1-1; 9 bases fit TRBD1. The V segment lost 6 bases and the J segment 1 base; nucleotides outside the gene matches: 7. The CDR3 runs to 15 residues. The V gene's germline CDR1 is SGHRS and CDR2 YFSETQ. For the CDR3, the DNA is TGCGCCAGCAAACCCGGGACAGGGCGGAACACTGAAGCTTTCTTT. Amino acids: CASKPGTGRNTEAFF.